These 2 T cell receptor beta chains were sequenced from one sample in a study of T cell repertoires in cytomegalovirus infection. Each CDR3 protein gets one entry after TCRdb re-called the reads with MiXCR. The sample carries nearly 650,000 distinct CDR3 sequences, approximately 25% recorded once. Sequencing was done on a sample of CD8+ T cells from PBMCs. The receptor set was obtained from a human donor in good health (CMV status not recorded). Some clones in this sample may be carry-over from other donors' samples.

The chain has TRBV14 and TRBJ2-6, with TRBD2 as a possible D gene (7 bases). The CDR3 consists of 19 residues. Trimming shortened V by 3 bases and J by 0 bases, and 18 bases separated the two germline ends. Germline CDR1 is SGHDN and CDR2 is FVKESK. CDR3 DNA: TGTGCCAGCAGCCAGAAGATAGGGGGGGCCCTCTCTGGGGCCAACGTCCTGACTTTC. Residues: CASSQKIGGALSGANVLTF.

The V and J genes are TRBV6-1 and TRBJ2-1; unclear D gene. Trimming left V 8 bases short and J 6 bases short, with 11 bases between. The germline CDR1 and CDR2 sequences are MNHNS and SASEGT. The CDR3 length is 12 residues. CDR3 region: CASGVGSNEQFF. DNA of the CDR3: TGTGCCAGCGGTGTCGGCAGCAATGAGCAGTTCTTC.